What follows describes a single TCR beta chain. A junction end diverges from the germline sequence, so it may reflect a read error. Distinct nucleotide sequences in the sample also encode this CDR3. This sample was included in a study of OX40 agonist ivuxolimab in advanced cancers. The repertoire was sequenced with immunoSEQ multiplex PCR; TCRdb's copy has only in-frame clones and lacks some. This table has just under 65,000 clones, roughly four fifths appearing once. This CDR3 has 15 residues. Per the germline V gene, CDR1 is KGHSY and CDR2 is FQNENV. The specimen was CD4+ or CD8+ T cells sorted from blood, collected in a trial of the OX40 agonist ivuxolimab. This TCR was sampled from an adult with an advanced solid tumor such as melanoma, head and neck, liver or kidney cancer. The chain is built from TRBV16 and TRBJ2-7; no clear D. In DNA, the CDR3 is TGTGCCAGCAGCCAAGGGGTATTGAGCTCCTACGAGCAATACTTC. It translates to CASSQGVLSSYEQYF.